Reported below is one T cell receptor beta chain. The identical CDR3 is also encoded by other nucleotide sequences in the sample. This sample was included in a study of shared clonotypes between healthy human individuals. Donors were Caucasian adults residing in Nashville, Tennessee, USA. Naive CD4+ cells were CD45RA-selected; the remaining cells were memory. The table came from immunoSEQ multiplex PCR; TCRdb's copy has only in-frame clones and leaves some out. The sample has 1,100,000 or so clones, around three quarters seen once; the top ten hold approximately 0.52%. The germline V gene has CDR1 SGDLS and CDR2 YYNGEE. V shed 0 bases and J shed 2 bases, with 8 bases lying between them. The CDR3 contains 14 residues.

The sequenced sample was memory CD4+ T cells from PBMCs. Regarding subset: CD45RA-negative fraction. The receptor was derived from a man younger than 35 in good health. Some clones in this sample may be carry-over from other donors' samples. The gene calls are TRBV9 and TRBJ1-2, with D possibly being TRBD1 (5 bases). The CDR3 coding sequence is TGTGCCAGCAGCGTAGGGGGACTCAACTATGGCTACACCTTC. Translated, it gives CASSVGGLNYGYTF.